This is a list of T cell receptor beta chains from one sample in a study of persistence of HIV-infected CD4 T cells. Some clones are missing from TCRdb's copy, which holds only in-frame ones; the method was immunoSEQ multiplex PCR. Of over 35,000 clones detected, approximately 93% appear once; the ten largest clones hold approximately 1.8%. Their recognized antigens are unknown. The material was CD4+ T cells sorted from PBMCs after roughly 18-hour stimulation, obtained from a patient who received antiretroviral therapy. These receptors originate from an adult man with HIV who was CMV-seropositive. Both conserved end residues are part of each CDR3. D genes are given only for firm matches. The size entry is marked missing in some rows and otherwise reads once, few, many or a size class.

abundance	v_gene	j_gene	d_gene	CDR3aa	CDR3nt
.	TRBV2	TRBJ1-4	.	CASSERQSSTNEKLFF	TGTGCCAGCAGTGAACGGCAGAGCTCAACTAATGAAAAACTGTTTTTT
.	TRBV19	TRBJ2-1	TRBD2	CASSTRLAGEYNEQFF	TGTGCCAGTAGTACCCGACTAGCGGGGGAGTACAATGAGCAGTTCTTC
.	TRBV2	TRBJ1-4	.	CASNTRPQGSGEKLFF	TGTGCCAGCAACACCCGGCCTCAGGGAAGTGGCGAAAAACTGTTTTTT
.	TRBV2	TRBJ2-1	TRBD1	CASSRDRGRFEQFF	TGTGCCAGCAGTCGGGACAGGGGGCGGTTTGAGCAGTTCTTC
.	TRBV5-6	TRBJ1-1	TRBD1	CASSRTGRWAFF	TGTGCCAGCAGCAGGACAGGGAGGTGGGCTTTCTTT
once	TRBV7-9	TRBJ2-7	.	CASSLTRAAGEQYF	TGTGCCAGCAGCTTAACGAGAGCGGCGGGGGAGCAGTACTTC
.	TRBV5-1	TRBJ1-1	.	CASSPGRMNTEAFF	TGCGCCAGCAGCCCGGGACGGATGAACACTGAAGCTTTCTTT
.	TRBV6-1	TRBJ1-3	.	CASSDQGRSGNTIYF	TGTGCCAGCAGTGACCAGGGGCGTAGTGGAAACACCATATATTTT
.	TRBV3-1/TRBV3-2	TRBJ1-6	.	CASSVSSSSYNSPLHF	TGTGCCAGCAGTGTAAGTAGTAGCTCCTATAATTCACCCCTCCACTTT
.	TRBV28	TRBJ1-5	TRBD1	CASRPTGGRQPQHF	TGTGCCAGCAGACCGACAGGGGGTCGCCAGCCCCAGCATTTT
.	TRBV24-1	TRBJ2-7	TRBD1	CATKGPGGEQYF	TGTGCCACCAAGGGCCCAGGGGGTGAGCAGTACTTC
.	TRBV2	TRBJ2-2	TRBD2	CASGLAGGRTGELFF	TGTGCCAGCGGACTAGCGGGGGGGAGGACCGGGGAGCTGTTTTTT
.	TRBV5-1	TRBJ1-5	TRBD1	CASSSTGEMGNQPQHF	TGCGCCAGCAGCTCTACAGGGGAAATGGGCAATCAGCCCCAGCATTTT
.	TRBV4-1	TRBJ2-2	.	CASRGPFANTGELFF	TGCGCCAGCAGAGGGCCCTTCGCGAACACCGGGGAGCTGTTTTTT
.	TRBV6-1	TRBJ1-4	.	CASSEGLVGVEKLFF	TGTGCCAGCAGTGAAGGTTTAGTCGGAGTTGAAAAACTGTTTTTT
.	TRBV6-6	TRBJ1-1	.	CASRRGQKSPEAFF	TGTGCCAGCAGGAGAGGACAAAAAAGTCCTGAAGCTTTCTTT
.	TRBV12-3/TRBV12-4	TRBJ1-1	.	CASSLRVGTEAFF	TGTGCCAGCAGTTTGAGGGTCGGAACTGAAGCTTTCTTT
.	TRBV27	TRBJ1-1	TRBD1	CASSYRGLTEAFF	TGTGCCAGCAGCTACAGGGGGCTCACTGAAGCTTTCTTT
.	TRBV6-1	TRBJ2-7	TRBD2	CASSEAETSDYEQYF	TGTGCCAGCAGTGAAGCTGAGACTAGCGACTACGAGCAGTACTTC
.	TRBV24-1	TRBJ2-3	TRBD2	CATSDPTSAGGTDTQYF	TGTGCCACCAGTGATCCGACTAGCGCCGGAGGTACAGATACGCAGTATTTT
.	TRBV6-5	TRBJ2-7	.	CASNGRDYEQYF	TGTGCCAGCAATGGCAGGGACTACGAGCAGTACTTC
.	TRBV7-6	TRBJ1-3	.	CASSPSDNSGNTIYF	TGTGCCAGCAGCCCATCGGACAACTCTGGAAACACCATATATTTT
.	TRBV6-1	TRBJ2-7	TRBD1	CASSEQNRGLFREQYF	TGTGCCAGCAGTGAACAGAACAGGGGGCTTTTTCGCGAGCAGTACTTC
once	TRBV3-1/TRBV3-2	TRBJ2-7	.	CASSQSTTYEQYF	TGTGCCAGCAGCCAATCGACCACCTACGAGCAGTACTTC
.	TRBV28	TRBJ1-2	.	CASEPPAQGSYGYTF	TGTGCCAGCGAGCCTCCCGCGCAGGGAAGCTATGGCTACACCTTC
.	TRBV4-1	TRBJ1-5	.	CASSQDLDSYQPQHF	TGCGCCAGCAGCCAAGACCTCGACTCGTATCAGCCCCAGCATTTT
.	TRBV18	TRBJ1-1	.	CASSPWDTEAFF	TGTGCCAGCTCACCATGGGACACTGAAGCTTTCTTT
.	TRBV28	TRBJ2-1	TRBD2	CASSSPGLHYNEQFF	TGTGCCAGCAGTTCGCCGGGACTACATTACAATGAGCAGTTCTTC
.	TRBV7-2	TRBJ2-3	TRBD2	CASSSVIGGGDTQYF	TGTGCCAGCAGCTCGGTGATCGGGGGGGGAGATACGCAGTATTTT
.	TRBV5-1	TRBJ2-2	.	CASSLEGGGNTGELFF	TGCGCCAGCAGCTTGGAGGGAGGGGGCAACACCGGGGAGCTGTTTTTT
.	TRBV19	TRBJ2-3	TRBD2	CASSTPGLAGADTQYF	TGTGCCAGTAGCACCCCCGGACTAGCGGGCGCAGATACGCAGTATTTT
.	TRBV29-1	TRBJ1-2	.	CSVVTGKDYGYTF	TGCAGCGTTGTAACAGGAAAGGATTATGGCTACACCTTC
few	TRBV5-4	TRBJ1-1	TRBD1	CASRTGTENTEAFF	TGTGCCAGCAGAACCGGGACAGAGAACACTGAAGCTTTCTTT
.	TRBV15	TRBJ2-1	TRBD1	CATSRDGQGVNEQFF	TGTGCCACCAGCAGAGATGGACAGGGGGTGAATGAGCAGTTCTTC
.	TRBV9	TRBJ2-3	.	CASSVGPGIPDTQYF	TGTGCCAGCAGCGTAGGCCCGGGGATCCCAGATACGCAGTATTTT
.	TRBV28	TRBJ2-3	.	CASSLGQRYTDTQYF	TGTGCCAGCAGCCTCGGACAGAGATACACAGATACGCAGTATTTT
few	TRBV7-2	TRBJ1-2	.	CASSFQPDYGYTF	TGTGCCAGCAGCTTTCAACCCGACTATGGCTACACCTTC
.	TRBV2	TRBJ2-2	TRBD1	CASMGQGRDGELFF	TGTGCCAGCATGGGACAGGGTAGAGACGGGGAGCTGTTTTTT
.	TRBV27	TRBJ2-2	TRBD1	CASREGQAGELFF	TGTGCCAGCAGAGAGGGACAGGCCGGGGAGCTGTTTTTT
.	TRBV29-1	TRBJ2-7	TRBD2	CSVVPPRSSGGLYEQYF	TGCAGCGTTGTGCCCCCGAGATCTAGCGGGGGCCTCTACGAGCAGTACTTC
.	TRBV5-6	TRBJ1-1	.	CASSLRGLNTEAFF	TGTGCCAGCAGCCTCCGCGGTTTGAACACTGAAGCTTTCTTT
.	TRBV5-1	TRBJ2-2	.	CASSLENANTGELFF	TGCGCCAGCAGCTTGGAAAACGCGAACACCGGGGAGCTGTTTTTT